This T cell receptor beta chain was identified in a study of blood T cell repertoires in COVID-19. Participants came from under 30 US areas, aged about 18 to 90 years. Which cohort a participant joined came from the clinical history participants gave. The CDR3 consists of 13 residues. Germline loops: CDR1 SGHTA, CDR2 FQGNSA. The data were produced by immunoSEQ multiplex PCR, yet TCRdb's version contains in-frame clones alone and is incomplete. The repertoire holds hundreds of thousands of clones, around 89% seen once, with about 1.5% in the top ten. With regard to this clone: One junction end disagrees with the germline gene, perhaps due to a read error.

The J gene is TRBJ2-7, the V gene TRBV7-2; perhaps TRBD2 as D (5 bases). The clonotype was recovered from a woman aged 18-29 years with acute COVID-19. Sequencing input: PBMCs or T cells enriched from blood (not recorded which). This chain's CDR3 is CASSSEILAAVHF. In DNA form, the CDR3 reads TGTGCCAGCAGCTCGGAAATCCTAGCAGCGGTTCACTTC.